This T cell receptor beta chain is drawn from a study of OX40 agonist ivuxolimab in advanced cancers. Study overall: Cancers in dose escalation were hepatocellular, melanoma, renal cell and head and neck. Study-wide results and caveats: Near-lowest levels of clonal expansion characterized partial responders at 0.1-3.0 mg/kg. More expanded clones were seen, on average, in CD8+ T cells than in CD4+.

This clone was counted a single time. Its antigen is currently unknown. TCRdb keeps only in-frame clones here, not all; method: immunoSEQ multiplex PCR. Of roughly 74,000 clones in the sample, about 89% are singletons; the top ten hold more than 0.45%. CDR3 length: 17 amino acids. The germline V gene has CDR1 MNHEY and CDR2 SMNVEV (reference sequence). Trimming took 5 bases from V and 2 from J, leaving 21 bases between them. Sample: CD4+ or CD8+ T cells sorted from blood, taken in a trial of the OX40 agonist ivuxolimab. The TCR comes from an adult with an advanced solid tumor such as melanoma, head and neck, liver or kidney cancer. The genes are TRBV27 and TRBJ1-1; the D is unclear. CDR3 amino acids: CASSKTPPRRVNTEAFF. The CDR3 bases are TGTGCCAGCAGTAAAACCCCTCCGCGTAGGGTCAACACTGAAGCTTTCTTT.